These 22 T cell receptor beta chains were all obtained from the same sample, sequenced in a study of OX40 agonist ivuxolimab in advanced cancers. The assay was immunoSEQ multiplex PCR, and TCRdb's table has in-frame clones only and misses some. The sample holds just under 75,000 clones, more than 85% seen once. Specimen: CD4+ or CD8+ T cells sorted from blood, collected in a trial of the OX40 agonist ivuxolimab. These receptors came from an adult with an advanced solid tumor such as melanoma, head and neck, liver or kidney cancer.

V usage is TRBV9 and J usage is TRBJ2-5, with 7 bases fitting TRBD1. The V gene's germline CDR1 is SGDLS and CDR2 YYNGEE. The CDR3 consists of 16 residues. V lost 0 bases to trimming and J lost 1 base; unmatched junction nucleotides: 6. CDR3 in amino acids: CASSVADRAGQETQYF. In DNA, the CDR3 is TGTGCCAGCAGCGTAGCTGACAGGGCCGGCCAAGAGACCCAGTACTTC.

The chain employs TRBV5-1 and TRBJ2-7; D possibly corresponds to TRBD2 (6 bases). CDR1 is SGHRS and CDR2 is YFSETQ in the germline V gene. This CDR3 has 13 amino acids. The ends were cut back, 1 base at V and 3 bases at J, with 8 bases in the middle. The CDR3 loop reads CASSLPSDYEQYF. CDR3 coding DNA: TGCGCCAGCAGCTTGCCTAGCGACTACGAGCAGTACTTC.

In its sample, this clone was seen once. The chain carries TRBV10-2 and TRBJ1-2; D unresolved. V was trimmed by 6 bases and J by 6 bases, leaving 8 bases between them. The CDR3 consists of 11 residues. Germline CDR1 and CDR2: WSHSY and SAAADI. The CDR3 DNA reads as TGCGCCAGCAGAGAGACGAATGGCTACACCTTC. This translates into CASRETNGYTF.

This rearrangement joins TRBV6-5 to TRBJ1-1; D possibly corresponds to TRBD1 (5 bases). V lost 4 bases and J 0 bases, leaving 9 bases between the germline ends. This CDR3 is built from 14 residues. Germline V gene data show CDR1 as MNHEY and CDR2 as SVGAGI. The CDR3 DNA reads TGTGCCAGCAGTTGGGGCAGGTTGAACACTGAAGCTTTCTTT. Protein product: CASSWGRLNTEAFF.

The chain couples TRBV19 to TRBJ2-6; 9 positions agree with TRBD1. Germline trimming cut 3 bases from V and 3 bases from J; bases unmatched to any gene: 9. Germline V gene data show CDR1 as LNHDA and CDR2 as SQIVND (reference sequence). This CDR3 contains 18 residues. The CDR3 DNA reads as TGTGCCAGTAGTATTTACGGACAGGGGAGTTATGGGGCCAACGTCCTGACTTTC. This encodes CASSIYGQGSYGANVLTF.

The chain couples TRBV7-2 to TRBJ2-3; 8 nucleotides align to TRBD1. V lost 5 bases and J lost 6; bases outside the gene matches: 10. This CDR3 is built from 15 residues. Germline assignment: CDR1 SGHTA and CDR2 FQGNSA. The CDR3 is CASSPARTGRDTQYF. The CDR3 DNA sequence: TGTGCCAGCAGCCCCGCCAGGACAGGGCGTGATACGCAGTATTTT.

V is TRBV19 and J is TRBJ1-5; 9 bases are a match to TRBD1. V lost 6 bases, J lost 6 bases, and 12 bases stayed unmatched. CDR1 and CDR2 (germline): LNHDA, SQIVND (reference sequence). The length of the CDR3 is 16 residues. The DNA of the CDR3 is TGTGCCAGTAGCCCGATCGCACAGGGGGCGTTTCAGCCCCAGCATTTT. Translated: CASSPIAQGAFQPQHF.

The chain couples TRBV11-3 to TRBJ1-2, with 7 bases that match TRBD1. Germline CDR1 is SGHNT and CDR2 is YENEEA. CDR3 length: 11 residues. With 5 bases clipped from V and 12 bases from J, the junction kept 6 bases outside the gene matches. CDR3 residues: CASSKQGIHTF. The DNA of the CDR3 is TGTGCCAGCAGCAAACAGGGGATCCACACCTTC.

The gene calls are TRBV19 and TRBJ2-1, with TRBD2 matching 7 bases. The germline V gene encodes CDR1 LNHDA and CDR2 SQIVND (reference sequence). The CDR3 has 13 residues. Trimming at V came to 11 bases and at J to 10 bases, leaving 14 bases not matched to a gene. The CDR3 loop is CASLGVAGQEQFF. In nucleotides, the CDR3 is TGTGCCTCCCTCGGGGTAGCGGGTCAGGAGCAGTTCTTC.

The CDR3 reads CASSLALGTDTQYF. CDR3 nucleotides: TGTGCCAGCAGCTTAGCCCTGGGCACAGATACGCAGTATTTT. The rearrangement joins TRBV7-9 to TRBJ2-3; D remains unclear. From germline, CDR1 is SEHNR and CDR2 FQNEAQ (reference sequence). Trimming took off 0 bases at V and 1 base at J, with 5 bases between the two ends. The CDR3 extends over 14 amino acids.

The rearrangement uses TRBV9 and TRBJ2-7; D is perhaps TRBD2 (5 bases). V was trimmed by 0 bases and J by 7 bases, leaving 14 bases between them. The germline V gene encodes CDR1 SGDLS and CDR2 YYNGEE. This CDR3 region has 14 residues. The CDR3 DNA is TGTGCCAGCAGCGTAGCGACGTCGGGGTTGGAGCAGTACTTC. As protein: CASSVATSGLEQYF.

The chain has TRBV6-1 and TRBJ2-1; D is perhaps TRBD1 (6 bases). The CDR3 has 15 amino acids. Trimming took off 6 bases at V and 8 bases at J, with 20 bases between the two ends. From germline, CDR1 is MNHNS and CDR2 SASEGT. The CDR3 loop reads CASRGSRAGVDEQFF. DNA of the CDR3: TGTGCCAGCAGGGGGTCGAGGGCAGGGGTTGATGAGCAGTTCTTC.

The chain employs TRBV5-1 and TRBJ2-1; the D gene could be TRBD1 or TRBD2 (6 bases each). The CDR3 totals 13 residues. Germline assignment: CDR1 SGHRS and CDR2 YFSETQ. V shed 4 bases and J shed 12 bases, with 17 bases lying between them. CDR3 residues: CASSKGDSEGQFF. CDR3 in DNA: TGCGCCAGCAGCAAGGGGGACTCCGAGGGGCAGTTCTTC.

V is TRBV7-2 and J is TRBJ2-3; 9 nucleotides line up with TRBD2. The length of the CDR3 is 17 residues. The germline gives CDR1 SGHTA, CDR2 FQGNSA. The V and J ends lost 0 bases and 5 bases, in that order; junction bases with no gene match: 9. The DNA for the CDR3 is TGTGCCAGCAGCTTAGCAGGTAGCGGGAGTGGTGAAGATACGCAGTATTTT. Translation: CASSLAGSGSGEDTQYF.

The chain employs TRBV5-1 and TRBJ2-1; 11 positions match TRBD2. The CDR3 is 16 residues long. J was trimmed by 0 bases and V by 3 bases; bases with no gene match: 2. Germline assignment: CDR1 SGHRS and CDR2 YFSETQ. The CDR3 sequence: CASSSTSGSSYNEQFF. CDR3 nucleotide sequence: TGCGCCAGCAGCTCTACTAGCGGGAGCTCCTACAATGAGCAGTTCTTC.

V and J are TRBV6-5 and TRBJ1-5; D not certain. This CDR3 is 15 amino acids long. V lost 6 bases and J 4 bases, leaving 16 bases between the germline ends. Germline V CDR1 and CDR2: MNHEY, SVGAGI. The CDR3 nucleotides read TGTGCCAGCAGGGGGTCTACCTTTGAGAATCAGCCCCAGCATTTT. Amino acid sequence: CASRGSTFENQPQHF.

The CDR3 DNA follows: TGTGCCAGCTCACCGGGTGGTGGCCGCGAGCAGTACTTC. This sequence encodes CASSPGGGREQYF. The chain is built from TRBV18 and TRBJ2-7; D is uncertain. CDR1 KGHSH and CDR2 LQKENI come from the germline V gene. The CDR3 is made up of 13 amino acids. V was cut by 3 bases and J by 6 bases, with 12 bases left in between.

In DNA, the CDR3 is TGCGCCAGCAGCTTAGAGTCAAGCCTCTCTGGAAACACCATATATTTT. This gives the protein CASSLESSLSGNTIYF. The chain joins TRBV5-1 to TRBJ1-3; D is unresolved. The CDR3 totals 16 residues. V lost 2 bases to trimming and J lost 0 bases, with 12 bases between them. Looked up from germline, CDR1 is SGHRS and CDR2 is YFSETQ.

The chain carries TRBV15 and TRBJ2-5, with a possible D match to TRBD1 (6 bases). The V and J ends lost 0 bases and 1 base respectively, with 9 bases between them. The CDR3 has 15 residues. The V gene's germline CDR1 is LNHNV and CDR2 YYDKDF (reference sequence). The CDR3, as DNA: TGTGCCACCAGCAGAGACGGACAGCTCCAAGAGACCCAGTACTTC. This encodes CATSRDGQLQETQYF. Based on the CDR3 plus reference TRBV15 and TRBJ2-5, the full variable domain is DAMVIQNPRYQVTQFGKPVTLSCSQTLNHNVMYWYQQKSSQAPKLLFHYYDKDFNNEADTPDNFQSRRPNTSFCFLDIRSPGLGDTAMYLCATSRDGQLQETQYFGPGTRLLVL.

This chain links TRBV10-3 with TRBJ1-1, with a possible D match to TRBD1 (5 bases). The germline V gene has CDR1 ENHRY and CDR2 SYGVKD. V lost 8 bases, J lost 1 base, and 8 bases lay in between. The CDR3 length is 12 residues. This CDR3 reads CAIRGTNTEAFF. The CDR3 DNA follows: TGTGCCATCCGGGGGACGAACACTGAAGCTTTCTTT.

CDR3 region: CASTLGTNAGELFF. CDR3 DNA sequence: TGTGCCAGCACCCTCGGGACCAACGCCGGGGAGCTGTTTTTT. The chain uses TRBV7-9 and TRBJ2-2, with D perhaps being TRBD1 or TRBD2 (5 bases each). This CDR3 is 14 amino acids long. Germline V lookup: CDR1 SEHNR, CDR2 FQNEAQ (reference sequence). V was trimmed by 7 bases and J by 6 bases, leaving 15 bases between them.

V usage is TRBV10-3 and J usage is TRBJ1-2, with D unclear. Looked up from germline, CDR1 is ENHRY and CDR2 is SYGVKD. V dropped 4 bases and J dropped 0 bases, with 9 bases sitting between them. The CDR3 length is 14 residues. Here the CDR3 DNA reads TGTGCCATCAGTGTCCAGCCCCCTAACTATGGCTACACCTTC. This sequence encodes CAISVQPPNYGYTF.